The rows below give T cell receptor beta chains drawn from one sample of a study of cytomegalovirus exposure and HLA in healthy donors. The assay was immunoSEQ multiplex PCR, and TCRdb's table has in-frame clones only and misses some. The profile shows nearly 200,000 clones, around 80% of them singletons. What was sequenced was PBMCs. Receptors were obtained from a woman in her thirties in good health and CMV-seropositive. The CDR3 runs from the conserved cysteine through the conserved F or W. A D gene is named only where the DNA matches it firmly. Size is omitted from some rows. Given values are once, few, many or a class for expanded clones.

abundance,j_gene,v_gene,d_gene,CDR3nt,CDR3aa
.,TRBJ1-2,TRBV6-5,.,TGTGCCAGCAGTTACACCGGCTATGGCTACACCTTC,CASSYTGYGYTF
few,TRBJ1-5,TRBV28,.,TGTGCCAGCAGCGGGGGGTTATATCAGCCCCAGCATTTT,CASSGGLYQPQHF
.,TRBJ1-4,TRBV6-1,.,TGTGCCAGCATAGGAGATAATGAAAAACTGTTTTTT,CASIGDNEKLFF
.,TRBJ2-7,TRBV27,.,TGTGCCAGCAGTCCCTACACTAAGGACGAGCAGTACTTC,CASSPYTKDEQYF
.,TRBJ2-7,TRBV4-1,TRBD2,TGCGCCAGCAGCCCCCTAGCGGGAGGGGATGAGCAGTACTTC,CASSPLAGGDEQYF
.,TRBJ2-3,TRBV9,TRBD2,TGTGCCAGCAGCGCCCTAGCGGGAGGGATAGGCACAGATACGCAGTATTTT,CASSALAGGIGTDTQYF
once,TRBJ2-2,TRBV25-1,TRBD1,TGTGCCAGCAGGAGGGGCAGGGGGCTTAACGGGGAGCTGTTTTTT,CASRRGRGLNGELFF
.,TRBJ2-1,TRBV27,TRBD2,TGTGCCAGCAGTTTATTTGTAGCGGGAGGGTCCTACAATGAGCAGTTCTTC,CASSLFVAGGSYNEQFF
.,TRBJ2-1,TRBV11-3,TRBD2,TGTGCCAGCAGCTTAATGGGGGAGGGCCCTTACAATGAGCAGTTCTTC,CASSLMGEGPYNEQFF
once,TRBJ1-2,TRBV6-5,TRBD1,TGTGCCAGCAGATCACAGGGGGCCAGGGGCTACACCTTC,CASRSQGARGYTF
.,TRBJ1-1,TRBV10-3,.,TGTGCCATCAGTGACGCGGGGGAGAGCACTGAAGCTTTCTTT,CAISDAGESTEAFF
.,TRBJ2-5,TRBV2,TRBD2,TGTGCCAGCACGGTCGGGAGGCAAGAGACCCAGTACTTC,CASTVGRQETQYF
once,TRBJ1-1,TRBV28,.,TGTGCCAGCAGTTCAGGGAACACTGAAGCTTTCTTT,CASSSGNTEAFF
.,TRBJ2-3,TRBV6-5,TRBD1,TGTGCCAGCAGTTTCGCTCCAGGGGGCCTGCAGTATTTT,CASSFAPGGLQYF
.,TRBJ1-2,TRBV4-1,TRBD1,TGCGCCAGCAGCCAACCCTTTGCAGGGGGAAATGGCTACACCTTC,CASSQPFAGGNGYTF
.,TRBJ1-5,TRBV28,TRBD1,TGTGCCAGCAGGGCAGGGGGCAATAATCAGCCCCAGCATTTT,CASRAGGNNQPQHF
.,TRBJ1-1,TRBV2,.,TGTGCCAGCAGTAGTCGGACAGCCAACACTGAAGCTTTCTTT,CASSSRTANTEAFF
.,TRBJ1-2,TRBV9,.,TGTGCCAGCAGCCCCCAGGGGTTGGGCTACACCTTC,CASSPQGLGYTF
few,TRBJ2-7,TRBV5-6,TRBD1,TGTGCCAGCAGCTTGTCGTTTCTCCGACAGGGGAAAGCTTACGAGCAGTACTTC,CASSLSFLRQGKAYEQYF
.,TRBJ2-1,TRBV5-1,TRBD2,TGCGCCAGCAGCTTGGATTTTAGCGGGAGCCGGTTCTTC,CASSLDFSGSRFF
.,TRBJ1-5,TRBV29-1,.,TGCAGCGTTGAAGATCTGGCCAAACAGCCCCCGACCCAGCATTTT,CSVEDLAKQPPTQHF
.,TRBJ1-5,TRBV15,.,TGTGCCACCAGCAAGAACCCAGGGGTCGAGGAGCCCCAGCATTTT,CATSKNPGVEEPQHF
.,TRBJ1-2,TRBV2,.,TGTGCCAGCAGCCAGGGGCTTAACTATGGCTACACCTTC,CASSQGLNYGYTF
.,TRBJ1-2,TRBV6-1,TRBD1,TGTGCCAGCCTGGGACAGGGCGGCTATGGCTACACCTTC,CASLGQGGYGYTF
.,TRBJ2-2,TRBV2,.,TGTGCCAGCAAAAAACAGGGGCGGGGTACCGGGGAGCTGTTTTTT,CASKKQGRGTGELFF
.,TRBJ2-7,TRBV7-8,.,TGTGCCAGCAGCTGGGGGCTTTTTGGGACATCGCGGGAGCAGTACTTC,CASSWGLFGTSREQYF
few,TRBJ2-2,TRBV25-1,.,TGTGCCAGCCTTTCGGGTACCGGGGAGCTGTTTTTT,CASLSGTGELFF
.,TRBJ2-7,TRBV6-1,.,TGTGCCAGCACCGGGGACTGGAGAACCTACGAGCAGTACTTC,CASTGDWRTYEQYF
once,TRBJ1-2,TRBV30,.,TGTGCCTTTCAAGCGGGAGGTCGTTCGTATGGCTACACCTTC,CAFQAGGRSYGYTF
.,TRBJ2-5,TRBV5-1,TRBD2,TGCGCCAGCAGCTTGGTCAGCGGGACCTCCCGTGTCGAGACCCAGTACTTC,CASSLVSGTSRVETQYF
.,TRBJ2-1,TRBV5-1,TRBD2,TGCGCCAGCAGCCCGGCGGGACTAGCGGGAGGTGATGAGCAGTTCTTC,CASSPAGLAGGDEQFF
.,TRBJ1-1,TRBV2,.,TGTGCCAGCAGTGACCACCGGGAACCAAACACTGAAGCTTTCTTT,CASSDHREPNTEAFF
.,TRBJ1-2,TRBV6-5,.,TGTGCCAGCAGGGACACCTTGTATGGCTACACCTTC,CASRDTLYGYTF
.,TRBJ1-3,TRBV15,.,TGTGCCACCAGCACCCCGGACAGTGGCTCTGGAAACACCATATATTTT,CATSTPDSGSGNTIYF
.,TRBJ2-1,TRBV4-1,.,TGCGCCAGCAGCCAAGCGAATTCAGGGCGCACGCAGTTCTTC,CASSQANSGRTQFF
once,TRBJ2-7,TRBV2,.,TGTGCCAGCAGTGAAGACAGCGAGCAGTACTTC,CASSEDSEQYF
.,TRBJ2-7,TRBV5-1,TRBD2,TGCGCCAGCTCCCCTCCGGTTCGGGGGGGCGAGCAGTACTTC,CASSPPVRGGEQYF
once,TRBJ2-1,TRBV5-4,.,TGTGCCAGCAGCTTGGATCCGATGAGAGGCCACAATGAGCAGTTCTTC,CASSLDPMRGHNEQFF
.,TRBJ1-5,TRBV13,.,TGTGCCAGCAGCTTGCGAGTTGATCAGCCCCAGCATTTT,CASSLRVDQPQHF
.,TRBJ1-5,TRBV27,.,TGTGCCAGCAGTTTATCCCCCGAGGGCAATCAGCCCCAGCATTTT,CASSLSPEGNQPQHF
.,TRBJ2-7,TRBV10-3,.,TGTGCCATCAGTGAGGTCGAGGATACCTACGAGCAGTACTTC,CAISEVEDTYEQYF
.,TRBJ1-3,TRBV19,.,TGTGCCAGTATTTCTCGGACAGATGGAAACACCATATATTTT,CASISRTDGNTIYF
.,TRBJ2-7,TRBV5-1,TRBD2,TGCGCCAGCAGCTTGGCGGTAGTGGCGGGAGTAAGCGAGCAGTACTTC,CASSLAVVAGVSEQYF
.,TRBJ2-5,TRBV6-6,TRBD1,TGTGCCAGCAGTCGGAGTGGACAGGGGGCAGGGGAGACCCAGTACTTC,CASSRSGQGAGETQYF
.,TRBJ2-6,TRBV28,.,TGTGCCAGCAGCCCTACCACAGGAATCTCTGGGGCCAACGTCCTGACTTTC,CASSPTTGISGANVLTF
.,TRBJ2-7,TRBV5-1,TRBD2,TGCGCCAGCAGCTTCGATCTAGCGGACTCCTACGAGCAGTACTTC,CASSFDLADSYEQYF
.,TRBJ2-2,TRBV5-1,.,TGCGCCAGCAGCCGCGGGACTGAGAACACCGGGGAGCTGTTTTTT,CASSRGTENTGELFF
.,TRBJ1-5,TRBV28,TRBD1,TGTGCCAGCGAGTTTGGACGCGGGACAGGAAATCAGCCCCAGCATTTT,CASEFGRGTGNQPQHF
.,TRBJ1-1,TRBV7-2,.,TGTGCCAGCAGCTTAGACGGCACGGGGAACACTGAAGCTTTCTTT,CASSLDGTGNTEAFF
.,TRBJ2-1,TRBV10-3,.,TGTGCCATCAGTGAGTCCAGCTCCTACAATGAGCAGTTCTTC,CAISESSSYNEQFF
.,TRBJ1-2,TRBV7-9,TRBD1,TGTGCCAGCAGCCCCACAGGGGGCGCCATGTATGGCTACACCTTC,CASSPTGGAMYGYTF
.,TRBJ1-1,TRBV5-1,TRBD1,TGCGCCAGCAGTTCCGACCGGGACAGGGTTTATACTGAAGCTTTCTTT,CASSSDRDRVYTEAFF
.,TRBJ2-7,TRBV19,.,TGTGCCAGTAGTGAGCACGACCAGGGGGGAATCTACGAGCAGTACTTC,CASSEHDQGGIYEQYF
.,TRBJ1-1,TRBV11-2,TRBD1,TGTGCCAGCAGCTTCAACAGGGGTGGGACTGAAGCTTTCTTT,CASSFNRGGTEAFF
once,TRBJ2-1,TRBV25-1,.,TGTGCCAGCAGTGAACCCCTGGGTTTCAGCGATTACAATGAGCAGTTCTTC,CASSEPLGFSDYNEQFF
.,TRBJ2-3,TRBV4-2,.,TGTGCCAGCAGCCAAGAGGGAGGACTTCCCCTGGGTACGCAGTATTTT,CASSQEGGLPLGTQYF
.,TRBJ2-3,TRBV6-5,.,TGTGCCAGCACCCAGACAGGCACAGATACGCAGTATTTT,CASTQTGTDTQYF
.,TRBJ2-7,TRBV10-1,TRBD1,TGCGCCAGCAGTGACGGGACAGCCTCCTACGAGCAGTACTTC,CASSDGTASYEQYF
.,TRBJ2-1,TRBV5-1,TRBD1,TGCGCCAGCAGCCCGCAGATGACAGGGACGGGCAATGAGCAGTTCTTC,CASSPQMTGTGNEQFF